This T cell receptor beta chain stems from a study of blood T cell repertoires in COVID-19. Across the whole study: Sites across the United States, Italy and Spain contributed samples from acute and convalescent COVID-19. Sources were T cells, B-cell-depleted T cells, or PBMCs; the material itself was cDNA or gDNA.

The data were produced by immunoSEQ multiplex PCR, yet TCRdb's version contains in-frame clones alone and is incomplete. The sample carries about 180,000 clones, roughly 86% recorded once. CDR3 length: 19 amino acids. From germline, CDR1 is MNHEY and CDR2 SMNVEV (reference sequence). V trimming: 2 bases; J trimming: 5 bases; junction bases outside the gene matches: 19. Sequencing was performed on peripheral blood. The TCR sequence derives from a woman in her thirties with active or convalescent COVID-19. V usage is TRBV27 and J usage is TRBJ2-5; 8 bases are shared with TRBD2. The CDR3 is CASSLGPPWGERESETQYF. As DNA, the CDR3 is TGTGCCAGCAGTTTAGGCCCCCCATGGGGCGAGCGGGAGTCGGAGACCCAGTACTTC.